This TCR beta chain was found in a study of beta chain features in type 1 diabetes. The CDR3 runs to 10 residues. The germline gives CDR1 PRHDT, CDR2 FYEKMQ (reference sequence). The ends were cut back, 6 bases at V and 6 bases at J, with 5 bases in the middle. The sample holds a few counts of this clone. The antigen remains undetermined. Study-wide results and limits: Within the patient group, naive, central memory and Treg TCRB repertoires appeared more similar to each other than within healthy donors. Moderate yet significant TCRB CDR3 shortening was seen in Type 1 diabetes patients in all four CD4+ subsets.

Expressed TCRB transcripts got sequenced, as all isolated RNA was reverse transcribed. Sequenced by immunoSEQ multiplex PCR; TCRdb stores in-frame clones only, minus some. This sample has 250,000 to 300,000 clones, with about 8.5% found just once. The clonotype was recovered from a woman younger than 35 in good health. Sequenced input: central memory CD4+ T cells from blood. The chain has TRBV13 and TRBJ2-5; D remains unclear. The CDR3 region is CASSHKTQYF. CDR3 DNA: TGTGCCAGCAGTCACAAGACCCAGTACTTC.